The rows below give T cell receptor beta chains drawn from one sample of a study of blood T cell repertoires in COVID-19. The table came from immunoSEQ multiplex PCR; TCRdb's copy has only in-frame clones and leaves some out. Of approximately 94,000 clones listed, around four fifths were seen once; the top ten hold about 12%. The sample was peripheral blood. These receptors were collected from an older woman with acute or convalescent COVID-19. CDR3s include the opening cysteine and the closing phenylalanine or tryptophan. Each record gives: J gene, V gene, clone size, D gene, CDR3 protein, CDR3 DNA. D genes are given only for firm matches. Clone size is not always given. Where it is, it says once, few, many or a class for expanded clones.

TRBJ1-2 TRBV28 - TRBD1 CASSPGTGISYTF TGTGCCAGCAGTCCGGGGACAGGAATAAGCTACACCTTC
TRBJ2-4 TRBV29-1 - TRBD1 CSVGDRVGKNIQYF TGCAGCGTTGGGGACAGGGTTGGCAAAAACATTCAGTACTTC
TRBJ2-3 TRBV24-1 - TRBD2 CATSEVAGGRTDTQYF TGTGCCACCAGTGAGGTAGCGGGGGGACGGACAGATACGCAGTATTTT
TRBJ2-1 TRBV30 - TRBD2 CAWSVPSSGGYGEQFF TGTGCCTGGAGTGTACCCTCTAGCGGGGGGTACGGTGAGCAGTTCTTC
TRBJ1-3 TRBV4-1 few TRBD1 CASSPRTGSSSGNTIYF TGCGCCAGCAGCCCCCGGACAGGGTCTAGCTCTGGAAACACCATATATTTT
TRBJ2-2 TRBV6-5 - - CASSNRANTGELFF TGTGCCAGCAGTAACAGGGCCAACACCGGGGAGCTGTTTTTT
TRBJ1-1 TRBV14 few - CASSRTVNTEAFF TGTGCCAGCAGCCGTACAGTGAACACTGAAGCTTTCTTT
TRBJ2-4 TRBV27 - - CASSFLSGGTSENIQYF TGTGCCAGCAGTTTCTTAAGTGGGGGGACTTCTGAAAACATTCAGTACTTC
TRBJ1-6 TRBV15 - - CATSRDTANNSPLHF TGTGCCACCAGCCGGGACACAGCAAATAATTCACCCCTCCACTTT
TRBJ1-2 TRBV28 - - CASSFSGPPLPSPYGYTF TGTGCCAGCAGTTTCTCAGGGCCTCCGCTCCCGTCCCCGTATGGCTACACCTTC
TRBJ1-5 TRBV19 - - CASTTIAYSNQPQHF TGTGCCAGTACAACGATCGCCTATAGCAATCAGCCCCAGCATTTT
TRBJ2-3 TRBV5-5 - TRBD2 CASSRGLAGGPDTQYF TGTGCCAGCAGCCGGGGACTAGCGGGGGGGCCTGATACGCAGTATTTT
TRBJ1-2 TRBV5-4 - - CASSLLVTSGSYGYTF TGTGCCAGCAGCTTGTTGGTGACGTCGGGGTCCTATGGCTACACCTTC
TRBJ1-6 TRBV7-2 - - CASSSTWAGSPLHF TGTGCCAGCAGCTCTACATGGGCGGGGTCACCCCTCCACTTT
TRBJ2-3 TRBV10-3 - TRBD2 CATRSGGESTDTQYF TGTGCCACTCGCAGCGGGGGGGAGAGTACAGATACGCAGTATTTT
TRBJ1-5 TRBV7-8 few - CASSLDRDSNQPQHF TGTGCCAGCAGCTTAGACAGGGACAGCAATCAGCCCCAGCATTTT
TRBJ1-5 TRBV19 few TRBD1 CASSDRNQPQHF TGTGCCAGCTCGGACAGGAATCAGCCCCAGCATTTT
TRBJ1-6 TRBV12-5 once - CASGQTTLQGTIRNSPLHF TGTGCTAGTGGTCAAACCACCCTACAGGGCACGATAAGGAATTCACCCCTCCACTTT
TRBJ1-5 TRBV5-5 - - CASSLGIGEVQPQHF TGTGCCAGCAGCTTGGGTATTGGGGAGGTTCAGCCCCAGCATTTT
TRBJ2-5 TRBV6-5 - - CASKFWGEYQETQYF TGTGCCAGCAAGTTTTGGGGGGAGTACCAAGAGACCCAGTACTTC
TRBJ1-4 TRBV4-3 - - CASSQSATGLEGKLFF TGCGCCAGCAGCCAATCGGCGACAGGATTAGAAGGAAAACTGTTTTTT
TRBJ2-1 TRBV5-1 - TRBD1 CASSLGQGSYNEQFF TGCGCCAGCAGCTTGGGACAGGGGTCCTACAATGAGCAGTTCTTC
TRBJ2-1 TRBV6-5 - TRBD2 CASSYWRLAANEQFF TGTGCCAGCAGTTACTGGAGACTAGCGGCCAATGAGCAGTTCTTC